The sequence of this T cell receptor (beta chain) was determined in a study of blood T cell repertoires in COVID-19. The repertoire was sequenced with immunoSEQ multiplex PCR; TCRdb's copy has only in-frame clones and lacks some. Altogether 120,000 to 150,000 clones are present, under 90% being singletons, with the ten largest covering approximately 6.6%. Looked up from germline, CDR1 is SGHAT and CDR2 is FQNNGV. This CDR3 comprises 14 residues. Trimming cost V 2 bases and J 1 base, with 7 bases left between them. With respect to this clone: This specimen includes other DNA sequences encoding the same CDR3.

The rearrangement uses TRBV11-2 and TRBJ2-3, with D possibly matching TRBD2 (5 bases). The sample consisted of peripheral blood. The sequence was collected from a human donor in a cohort sampled during active COVID-19. The CDR3 spells CASSLTGGTDTQYF. The CDR3 DNA follows: TGTGCCAGCAGCTTAACCGGGGGCACAGATACGCAGTATTTT.